What follows is one T cell receptor (beta chain) and its context. RNA was extracted and reverse transcribed into cDNA as the sequencing template. Repertoires were generated with immunoSEQ multiplex PCR, while TCRdb's copy carries only in-frame clones and drops some. The data show roughly 200,000 clones, roughly 50% seen once. Treatment defined: oral pan-JAK inhibitor, 5-10 mg twice daily. The data belong to a study of CD8+ T cells in alopecia areata. The CDR3 consists of 12 residues. Trimming pared 9 bases from V and 6 bases from J, leaving 14 bases between. Per germline, CDR1 MNHEY and CDR2 SMNVEV (reference sequence).

The origin of this receptor is a human donor with alopecia areata. The sample in question was CD8+ T cells sorted from blood, obtained at week 24, from a patient treated with tofacitinib. This sequence joins TRBV27 and TRBJ1-1; D perhaps matches TRBD1 (5 bases). CDR3 nucleotides: TGTGCCAGTCACGCCGGGGGAGCTGAAGCTTTCTTT. It specifies CASHAGGAEAFF.